Listed here are 30 T cell receptor beta chains from one sample, sequenced in a study of OX40 agonist ivuxolimab in advanced cancers. Data came from immunoSEQ multiplex PCR; TCRdb stores just in-frame clones and leaves some out. This table holds fewer than 85,000 clones, approximately 80% found once. The source was CD4+ or CD8+ T cells sorted from blood, collected in a trial of the OX40 agonist ivuxolimab. The receptors derive from an adult with an advanced solid tumor such as melanoma, head and neck, liver or kidney cancer.

V and J are TRBV7-2 and TRBJ2-5; D is unresolved. V was cut by 3 bases and J by 2 bases, with 7 bases left in between. Germline values: CDR1 SGHTA, CDR2 FQGNSA. The CDR3 is 13 amino acids. The CDR3 region has the DNA TGTGCCAGCAGCTTCGGACCGCAAGAGACCCAGTACTTC. The encoded protein is CASSFGPQETQYF.

The chain has TRBV10-1 and TRBJ1-2; maybe TRBD1 (5 bases). The CDR3 has 15 residues. Trimming shortened V by 2 bases and J by 2 bases, and 12 bases separated the two germline ends. CDR1 and CDR2 from the germline V gene are WNHNN and SYGVQD (reference sequence). Here the CDR3 DNA reads TGCGCCAGCAGTGAGATCCCTAGGGGAAACTATGGCTACACCTTC. This gives the protein CASSEIPRGNYGYTF.

The rearrangement joins TRBV10-3 to TRBJ2-2; D gene uncertain. Per the germline V gene, CDR1 is ENHRY and CDR2 is SYGVKD. The CDR3 is made up of 13 amino acids. Trimming stripped 10 bases from V and 5 bases from J, with 14 bases between. The CDR3 DNA sequence: TGTGCCACGCGGACGGGCGGTACCGGGGAGCTGTTTTTT. Residues: CATRTGGTGELFF.

V gene TRBV18 combines with J gene TRBJ1-3, with no clear D. V lost 0 bases, J lost 2 bases, and 8 bases lay in between. This CDR3 region has 15 residues. Germline V gene lookup returns CDR1 KGHSH and CDR2 LQKENI. Written as DNA, the CDR3 is TGTGCCAGCTCACCACCCGCAGGCACTGGAAACACCATATATTTT. Its protein is CASSPPAGTGNTIYF.

The rearrangement uses TRBV9 and TRBJ1-1; tentative D call: TRBD1 (5 bases). CDR3 size: 14 residues. Between the trimmed V and J ends, which lost 3 bases and 4 bases, there was a span of 13 bases. Per germline, CDR1 SGDLS and CDR2 YYNGEE. The CDR3 bases are TGTGCCAGCAGCGAGGCCGTAGGGGCCACTGAAGCTTTCTTT. This encodes CASSEAVGATEAFF. The entire variable domain, with the rest obtained from reference TRBV9 and TRBJ1-1, is as follows: DSGVTQTPKHLITATGQRVTLRCSPRSGDLSVYWYQQSLDQGLQFLIQYYNGEERAKGNILERFSAQQFPDLHSELNLSSLELGDSALYFCASSEAVGATEAFFGQGTRLTVV.

The genes are TRBV6-6 and TRBJ1-1; weak D call: TRBD1 (5 bases). The germline gives CDR1 MNHNY, CDR2 SVGAGI (reference sequence). Trimming left V 6 bases short and J 4 bases short, with 15 bases between. The CDR3 is made up of 14 amino acids. CDR3 in DNA: TGTGCCAGCAGCCTACGGGGGGGGACCACTGAAGCTTTCTTT. This translates into CASSLRGGTTEAFF.

The chain carries TRBV4-3 and TRBJ2-2, with 10 bases identical to TRBD2. V was pared by 0 bases and J by 7 bases, with 11 bases of the junction left unmatched. Per the germline V gene, CDR1 is LGHNA and CDR2 is YSLEER. The CDR3 length is 18 residues. CDR3 bases: TGCGCCAGCAGCCAAGATCCTAGCGGGGGAGCTCGGGTCGGGGAGCTGTTTTTT. It specifies CASSQDPSGGARVGELFF.

The genes are TRBV2 and TRBJ2-1, with D unclear. The CDR3 extends over 14 amino acids. V was shortened by 5 bases and J by 3 bases, with 11 bases between the two germline ends. The germline V gene encodes CDR1 SNHLY and CDR2 FYNNEI. This CDR3 is CASSQDGRYNEQFF. The DNA of the CDR3 is TGTGCCAGCAGTCAAGACGGACGCTACAATGAGCAGTTCTTC.

Written as DNA, the CDR3 is TGTGCCAGCAGTGCGAGGACTTGGGCAGTTTCTGGGGCCAACGTCCTGACTTTC. Its translation is CASSARTWAVSGANVLTF. The genes are TRBV2 and TRBJ2-6, with a tentative D call TRBD2 (5 bases). Germline-derived CDR1 and CDR2 are SNHLY and FYNNEI. V was shortened by 4 bases and J by 1 base, with 17 bases between the two germline ends. The CDR3 is 18 amino acids. The full variable domain, in which reference TRBV2 and TRBJ2-6 provide the parts outside the CDR3, is EPEVTQTPSHQVTQMGQEVILRCVPISNHLYFYWYRQILGQKVEFLVSFYNNEISEKSEIFDDQFSVERPDGSNFTLKIRSTKLEDSAMYFCASSARTWAVSGANVLTFGAGSRLTVL.

Of note for this clone: A read error may account for a junction end that differs from germline. J is TRBJ1-2 and V is TRBV29-1; 7 bases line up with TRBD1. This CDR3 has 12 residues. Germline V gene sequence: CDR1 SQVTM, CDR2 ANQGSEA. The CDR3 DNA reads as TGCAGCACCCGGACAGGTTACTATGGCCACACCTTC. It specifies CSTRTGYYGHTF.

V and J are TRBV28 and TRBJ1-2, with a weak D call TRBD1 (5 bases). Germline assignment: CDR1 MDHEN and CDR2 SYDVKM. The length of the CDR3 is 14 residues. With 5 bases removed from V and 5 bases from J, the gap between germline ends came to 15 bases. The CDR3: CASSPAGLSYGYTF. The CDR3, as DNA: TGTGCCAGCAGTCCCGCGGGACTCTCGTATGGCTACACCTTC.

The chain links TRBV9 to TRBJ2-2; D is unclear. The CDR3 contains 16 residues. The V and J ends lost 0 bases and 4 bases respectively, with 13 bases between them. Germline V gene lookup returns CDR1 SGDLS and CDR2 YYNGEE. CDR3 loop: CASSVGVGLRTGELFF. In DNA form, the CDR3 reads TGTGCCAGCAGCGTAGGGGTGGGATTACGCACCGGGGAGCTGTTTTTT. The full variable domain, rest sourced from reference TRBV9 and TRBJ2-2, is DSGVTQTPKHLITATGQRVTLRCSPRSGDLSVYWYQQSLDQGLQFLIQYYNGEERAKGNILERFSAQQFPDLHSELNLSSLELGDSALYFCASSVGVGLRTGELFFGEGSRLTVL.

This clone occurred once. V gene TRBV28 combines with J gene TRBJ2-7, with TRBD1 matching 7 bases. The CDR3 has 15 amino acids. V gave up 8 bases and J gave up 3 bases; unmatched junction bases: 13. Germline CDR1 is MDHEN and CDR2 is SYDVKM. CDR3 region: CASYSPQGVSYEQYF. DNA of the CDR3: TGTGCCAGCTATTCCCCCCAGGGGGTCAGCTACGAGCAGTACTTC.

The CDR3 nucleotides read TGTGCCAGCAGACTAGGGACAGCAACTAATGAAAAACTGTTTTTT. Translated, it gives CASRLGTATNEKLFF. This sequence joins TRBV2 and TRBJ1-4; TRBD1 matches at 7 bases. CDR1 and CDR2 (germline): SNHLY, FYNNEI. V dropped 6 bases and J dropped 0; count of bases not matched to a gene: 4. CDR3 length: 15 amino acids.

The V gene is TRBV29-1, the J gene TRBJ1-5; 8 bases agree with TRBD1. The CDR3 runs to 14 residues. CDR1 is SQVTM and CDR2 is ANQGSEA in the germline V gene. The V segment lost 4 bases and the J segment 3 bases; nucleotides outside the gene matches: 5. The DNA of the CDR3 is TGCAGCGTTGCCGGGACAGGCCCCAATCAGCCCCAGCATTTT. It encodes CSVAGTGPNQPQHF.

The chain joins TRBV23-1 to TRBJ2-6, with 9 bases fitting TRBD1. TRBV23-1 is marked as an open reading frame, function uncertain. V trimming: 4 bases; J trimming: 2 bases; junction bases outside the gene matches: 12. CDR3 length: 19 amino acids. CDR3 DNA: TGCGCCAGCAGTCCGTGGAGGGGGACAGGGTTGACTGGGGCCAACGTCCTGACTTTC. Residues: CASSPWRGTGLTGANVLTF.

The V call is TRBV28, the J call TRBJ2-7; TRBD1 matches at 10 bases. The junction had 4 bases not matched to a gene; V was cut back by 5 bases and J by 3 bases. CDR3 length: 14 residues. Germline-derived CDR1 and CDR2 are MDHEN and SYDVKM. The CDR3 sequence: CASSPGTGVYEQYF. The CDR3 DNA reads TGTGCCAGCAGTCCTGGGACAGGGGTCTACGAGCAGTACTTC.

V is TRBV5-1 and J is TRBJ2-3; the match to TRBD1 covers 8 bases. The CDR3 has 15 amino acids. The V segment lost 3 bases and the J segment 5 bases; nucleotides outside the gene matches: 8. Germline CDR1 SGHRS, CDR2 YFSETQ. CDR3 residues: CASSSGGPLGDTQYF. DNA of the CDR3: TGCGCCAGCAGCTCAGGGGGCCCCCTAGGAGATACGCAGTATTTT.

The DNA for the CDR3 is TGTGCCAGCTCACCAGAGACCGGTAATCAGCCCCAGCATTTT. Translation gives CASSPETGNQPQHF. The chain is built from TRBV18 and TRBJ1-5, with D hard to call. Trimming removed 2 bases at V and 4 bases at J, with 9 bases between. The CDR3 totals 14 residues. Germline CDR1 reads KGHSH; CDR2 reads LQKENI.

The chain has TRBV9 and TRBJ1-4; no firm D call. Trimming took 0 bases from V and 13 from J, leaving 19 bases between them. The CDR3 runs 15 residues. Per the germline V gene, CDR1 is SGDLS and CDR2 is YYNGEE. The CDR3 nucleotides read TGTGCCAGCAGCGTAGCCCCAAACGGGCAGAAGGGACTGTTTTTT. It translates to CASSVAPNGQKGLFF.

This clone has a single count. This sequence joins TRBV28 and TRBJ1-1; no firm D call. V lost 8 bases, J lost 0 bases, and 13 bases lay in between. The CDR3 sequence is 14 residues long. Germline CDR1 is MDHEN and CDR2 is SYDVKM. The CDR3 nucleotides are TGTGCCAGCCGGACGGCGATTATGAACACTGAAGCTTTCTTT. This translates into CASRTAIMNTEAFF.

The gene calls are TRBV27 and TRBJ2-2; D possibly matches TRBD1 or TRBD2 (5 bases each). The germline V gene encodes CDR1 MNHEY and CDR2 SMNVEV (reference sequence). There are 16 residues in the CDR3. Trimming took 5 bases from V and 2 from J, leaving 15 bases between them. The CDR3 coding sequence is TGTGCCAGCAGTCTCTTTGGGGGAGACAACACCGGGGAGCTGTTTTTT. Translated, it gives CASSLFGGDNTGELFF.

The chain uses TRBV5-4 and TRBJ2-5, with 8 bases lining up with TRBD2. Germline V lookup: CDR1 SGHNT, CDR2 YYREEE (reference sequence). With 0 bases clipped from V and 5 bases from J, the junction kept 3 bases outside the gene matches. The CDR3 is 14 amino acids. CDR3 sequence reads: CASSLEREWETQYF. CDR3 DNA sequence: TGTGCCAGCAGCTTGGAGCGGGAGTGGGAGACCCAGTACTTC.

The chain links TRBV28 to TRBJ1-4, with 7 bases aligning to TRBD1. The germline CDR1 and CDR2 sequences are MDHEN and SYDVKM. J was trimmed by 4 bases and V by 2 bases; bases with no gene match: 10. CDR3 length equals 17 residues. The DNA of the CDR3 is TGTGCCAGCAGTTTAGGAATGGCCGGGACAGTTAATGAAAAACTGTTTTTT. The encoded protein is CASSLGMAGTVNEKLFF. The whole variable domain, remainder taken from reference TRBV28 and TRBJ1-4, is DVKVTQSSRYLVKRTGEKVFLECVQDMDHENMFWYRQDPGLGLRLIYFSYDVKMKEKGDIPEGYSVSREKKERFSLILESASTNQTSMYLCASSLGMAGTVNEKLFFGSGTQLSVL.

The chain employs TRBV6-1 and TRBJ1-6; D gene unclear. CDR3 length equals 17 residues. In germline, CDR1 is MNHNS, CDR2 SASEGT. Trimming cost V 3 bases and J 0 bases, with 12 bases left between them. CDR3 bases: TGTGCCAGCAGTGACAGACCGGGGAGCTCCTATAATTCACCCCTCCACTTT. It specifies CASSDRPGSSYNSPLHF.

Here the CDR3 reads CASSPQRGAGTDTQYF. The CDR3, as DNA: TGCGCCAGCAGCCCCCAACGGGGGGCGGGCACAGATACGCAGTATTTT. The gene calls are TRBV4-3 and TRBJ2-3; weak D call: TRBD2 (7 bases). V was cut by 4 bases and J by 1 base, with 15 bases left in between. Germline V lookup: CDR1 LGHNA, CDR2 YSLEER. This CDR3 has 16 amino acids.

The chain employs TRBV5-1 and TRBJ2-1, with 10 bases fitting TRBD2. Germline assignment: CDR1 SGHRS and CDR2 YFSETQ. After removal of 4 bases from V and 15 bases from J, the junction contained 13 bases not matched to a gene. This CDR3 is 14 amino acids long. CDR3 DNA sequence: TGCGCCAGCAGCCCGCCGACTAGCGGGTTCTCTCGGTTCTTC. Translating gives CASSPPTSGFSRFF.

This chain uses TRBV18 with TRBJ1-5; 11 nucleotides agree with TRBD1. The ends lost 2 bases at V and 6 bases at J; junction bases unmatched: 3. Germline CDR1 KGHSH, CDR2 LQKENI. There are 15 residues in the CDR3. The CDR3 loop is CASSPGQGAGQPQHF. For the CDR3, the DNA is TGTGCCAGCTCACCAGGACAGGGGGCTGGTCAGCCCCAGCATTTT.

The chain has TRBV18 and TRBJ2-5; 8 nucleotides agree with TRBD2. V shed 6 bases and J 4 bases; nucleotides not matched to a gene: 13. The CDR3 length is 16 residues. Germline V CDR1 and CDR2: KGHSH, LQKENI. Written as DNA, the CDR3 is TGTGCCAGCTCCGCCGGTATAGCGGGGACGGGAGAGACCCAGTACTTC. Its protein is CASSAGIAGTGETQYF.

The chain recombines TRBV30 with TRBJ2-1, with no clear D. V was clipped by 4 bases and J by 4 bases, with 11 bases between them. The CDR3 runs to 13 residues. CDR1 GTSNPN and CDR2 SVGIG come from the germline V gene (reference sequence). CDR3 protein: CAWTPGPYNEQFF. DNA for the CDR3: TGTGCCTGGACGCCGGGCCCGTACAATGAGCAGTTCTTC.